This paragraph covers one T cell receptor (beta chain) sequence. The antigen is unknown. This record comes from a study of identical twins. Study-wide points: Invariant MAIT and iNKT cells could partly confound zero-insertion analyses.

Addition of a universal primer site occurred through template switching, and cDNA carried unique molecular identifiers. Using its own MiXCR run on the 5' RACE reads, TCRdb lists one record per CDR3 protein. The data hold more than 600,000 distinct CDR3 sequences, with approximately 18% observed a single time. The sample also formed part of further work on T cells expressing NK-cell markers. That report notes: Repertoires of TCR beta were obtained from T cells sorted as CD3+CD56+NKG2C+, CD3+CD56+NKG2C- and CD3+CD56-NKG2C+. Several donors' CD3+CD56-NKG2C+ cells were dominated by the same clonotypes.

The sample was PBMCs. The source is a young woman in good health.

CDR3 amino acids: CASSRGGYYGYTF. DNA of the CDR3: TGTGCCAGCAGTCGCGGAGGGTACTATGGCTACACCTTC. The chain has TRBV6-1 and TRBJ1-2; no reliable D call. Deletions cut 5 bases from V and 3 bases from J, with 10 bases between. The CDR3 has 13 residues. CDR1 is MNHNS and CDR2 is SASEGT in the germline V gene.